This T cell receptor beta chain is from a study of response to subunit inactivated influenza vaccine. The study's findings and limits: Few new T cells, the authors suggested, are recruited by each seasonal influenza vaccination.

The CDR3 loop spans 14 amino acids. In germline, CDR1 is MNHEY, CDR2 SMNVEV (reference sequence). Deletions cut 5 bases from V and 3 bases from J, with 14 bases between. A note on this clonotype: Its antigen is unknown.

One entry per CDR3 protein results from TCRdb running MiXCR on the RT-PCR reads. Here the sample spans more than 400,000 distinct CDR3 sequences, approximately 7.3% being singletons. The starting material was PBMCs from blood, obtained around 25 months after vaccination. The receptor's source is a man in his fifties or sixties who received an inactivated influenza vaccine. The V and J genes are TRBV27 and TRBJ2-7, with a possible D match to TRBD2 (6 bases). This CDR3 reads CASSIRQGGYEQYF. The CDR3 DNA reads TGTGCCAGCAGTATCAGGCAGGGAGGCTACGAGCAGTACTTC.